This TCR beta chain stems from a study of T cells in Graves' hyperthyroidism and ophthalmopathy. At least ten counts were recorded for this clonotype. What it binds is not known. Study-level points and caveats: Researchers found most expanded thyroid clonotypes above 0.001 in blood as well. Researchers report that a 13 V-J model separated ophthalmopathy from stable hyperthyroidism.

The TCR beta CDR3 regions underwent amplification using RNA transcripts as the source. The HTBI primer set served for first-round RT-PCR of the TCR CDR3. In TCRdb, the multiplex PCR reads were re-called with MiXCR into one record per CDR3 protein. The data show about 770,000 distinct CDR3 sequences, around a sixth seen once. The study based diagnoses on clinical symptoms, serum thyroxine and TRAb, thyroid ultrasound and orbital computed tomography. Ahead of any ophthalmopathy symptoms, the blood sample was obtained at the first diagnosis of hyperthyroidism. Per germline, CDR1 SGHNT and CDR2 YENEEA. V shed 6 bases and J shed 0 bases, with 9 bases lying between them. The CDR3 spans 13 residues.

This TCR was recovered from a woman aged 50 to 60 with Graves' hyperthyroidism that later progressed to Graves' ophthalmopathy. Sequenced sample: blood. V gene TRBV11-3 combines with J gene TRBJ2-7; no reliable D call. CDR3: CASSLTASYEQYF. The CDR3 DNA sequence: TGTGCCAGCAGTTTAACAGCCTCCTACGAGCAGTACTTC.